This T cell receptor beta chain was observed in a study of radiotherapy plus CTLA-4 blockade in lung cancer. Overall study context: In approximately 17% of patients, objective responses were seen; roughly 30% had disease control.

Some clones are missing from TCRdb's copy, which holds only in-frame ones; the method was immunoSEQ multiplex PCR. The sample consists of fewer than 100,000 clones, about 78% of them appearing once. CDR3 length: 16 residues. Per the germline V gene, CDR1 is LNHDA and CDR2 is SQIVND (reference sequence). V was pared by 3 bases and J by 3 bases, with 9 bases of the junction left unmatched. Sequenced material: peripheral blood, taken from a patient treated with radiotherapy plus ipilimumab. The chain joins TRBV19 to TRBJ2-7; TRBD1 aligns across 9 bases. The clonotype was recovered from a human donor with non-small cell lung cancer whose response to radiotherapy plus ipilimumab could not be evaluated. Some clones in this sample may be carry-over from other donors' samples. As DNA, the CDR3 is TGTGCCAGTAGTATTACCGCCGGGACAGGGTACTACGAGCAGTACTTC. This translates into CASSITAGTGYYEQYF.